The 8 T cell receptor beta chains below were found in one sample sequenced in a study of T-cell reconstitution after alpha-beta-depleted transplantation in children. Preparation of the TCRbeta library involved a method that used unique molecular identifiers. TCRdb re-called the PCR reads with MiXCR, one entry per CDR3 protein. The top ten clones hold approximately 5% of a sample with approximately 400,000 distinct CDR3 sequences, 9.5% to 13% of them seen once. The input for sequencing was PBMCs from the stem cell graft donor, taken from the stem cell graft. These receptors originate from a human donor who donated a stem cell graft to a child with acute myeloid leukemia.

This clonotype was found a few times. The chain has TRBV2 and TRBJ1-2; weak D call: TRBD1 (6 bases). Germline V gene sequence: CDR1 SNHLY, CDR2 FYNNEI. The CDR3 consists of 13 residues. Between the trimmed V and J ends, which lost 4 bases and 7 bases, there was a span of 13 bases. CDR3 loop: CASSASGERGYTF. The CDR3 nucleotides read TGTGCCAGCAGTGCATCAGGGGAACGTGGCTACACCTTC.

This clonotype showed up many times. V usage is TRBV4-3 and J usage is TRBJ2-1, with 9 bases identical to TRBD1. Germline CDR1 reads LGHNA; CDR2 reads YSLEER. V lost 1 base to trimming and J lost 3 bases; unmatched junction nucleotides: 4. The CDR3 has 16 residues. The CDR3: CASSQGPGQGYNEQFF. CDR3 coding DNA: TGCGCCAGCAGCCAAGGCCCGGGACAGGGCTACAATGAGCAGTTCTTC.

This chain connects TRBV5-1 to TRBJ2-3; D is unclear. CDR3 length equals 15 residues. The V end lost 2 bases, the J end lost 2 bases, and 12 bases lay between the germline ends. Germline CDR1 SGHRS, CDR2 YFSETQ. CDR3 in amino acids: CASSFGPSLTDTQYF. CDR3 nucleotides: TGCGCCAGCAGCTTCGGACCTTCCCTCACAGATACGCAGTATTTT.

This clonotype was seen repeatedly, ten times or more. V is TRBV27 and J is TRBJ2-2, with 10 bases matching TRBD2. The CDR3 totals 15 residues. V shed 5 bases and J 3 bases; nucleotides not matched to a gene: 3. Germline CDR1 MNHEY, CDR2 SMNVEV (reference sequence). The CDR3 nucleotides are TGTGCCAGCAGTCTACTAGCGGGATACACCGGGGAGCTGTTTTTT. Translated, it gives CASSLLAGYTGELFF.

The chain links TRBV6-1 to TRBJ2-7; 9 positions match TRBD1. V trimming: 6 bases; J trimming: 4 bases; junction bases outside the gene matches: 10. The CDR3 extends over 15 amino acids. The V gene's germline CDR1 is MNHNS and CDR2 SASEGT. CDR3 nucleotide sequence: TGTGCCAGCAGCAGTTTGGGACAGGGTTTTTACGAGCAGTACTTC. Translating gives CASSSLGQGFYEQYF.

This clonotype was picked up many times. V gene TRBV20-1 combines with J gene TRBJ1-5; 9 bases match TRBD1. The CDR3 covers 13 residues. The V gene's germline CDR1 is DFQATT and CDR2 SNEGSKA (reference sequence). V dropped 5 bases and J dropped 3; count of bases not matched to a gene: 2. CDR3: CSAGTGINQPQHF. In DNA form, the CDR3 reads TGCAGTGCTGGGACAGGGATCAATCAGCCCCAGCATTTT.

On this clonotype: Germline is not matched at one junction end, which may reflect a read error. This chain connects TRBV6-1 to TRBJ2-1; TRBD1 is a possible D gene (5 bases). The CDR3 extends over 17 amino acids. Germline V CDR1 and CDR2: MNHNS, SASEGT. The chain's CDR3 is CASSPGKGNSRSGEHFF. The CDR3 coding sequence is TGTGCCAGCAGCCCAGGGAAGGGGAATTCCCGCTCAGGTGAGCACTTCTTC.

V and J are TRBV20-1 and TRBJ2-7; D not certain. Trimming shortened V by 0 bases and J by 7 bases, and 16 bases separated the two germline ends. CDR1 and CDR2 from the germline V gene are DFQATT and SNEGSKA (reference sequence). The CDR3 has 14 amino acids. Here the CDR3 DNA reads TGCAGTGCTAGAGATCCCACGGAATCTTGGGAGCAGTACTTC. It specifies CSARDPTESWEQYF.